The following is a T cell receptor beta chain sequence with its context. TCRdb's table, derived via immunoSEQ multiplex PCR, lists solely in-frame clones and lacks some. There are about 190,000 clones in the sample; 85% to 90% occur only once, and about 0.58% lies in the top ten. Per germline, CDR1 MDHEN and CDR2 SYDVKM. The CDR3 sequence is 19 residues long. The trim removed 5 bases at V and 6 bases at J, leaving 17 bases unmatched. The data were obtained in a study of blood T cell repertoires in COVID-19. This TCR came from a man aged 45 to 65 with acute or convalescent COVID-19. Sequenced sample: peripheral blood. The rearrangement uses TRBV28 and TRBJ1-4; TRBD1 aligns across 11 bases. CDR3 nucleotides: TGTGCCAGCAGTACGCCCCTACCCCGGGACAGGGGGTTTGATGAAAAACTGTTTTTT. Protein product: CASSTPLPRDRGFDEKLFF. Using reference TRBV28 and TRBJ1-4 for the parts outside the CDR3, the full variable domain is DVKVTQSSRYLVKRTGEKVFLECVQDMDHENMFWYRQDPGLGLRLIYFSYDVKMKEKGDIPEGYSVSREKKERFSLILESASTNQTSMYLCASSTPLPRDRGFDEKLFFGSGTQLSVL.